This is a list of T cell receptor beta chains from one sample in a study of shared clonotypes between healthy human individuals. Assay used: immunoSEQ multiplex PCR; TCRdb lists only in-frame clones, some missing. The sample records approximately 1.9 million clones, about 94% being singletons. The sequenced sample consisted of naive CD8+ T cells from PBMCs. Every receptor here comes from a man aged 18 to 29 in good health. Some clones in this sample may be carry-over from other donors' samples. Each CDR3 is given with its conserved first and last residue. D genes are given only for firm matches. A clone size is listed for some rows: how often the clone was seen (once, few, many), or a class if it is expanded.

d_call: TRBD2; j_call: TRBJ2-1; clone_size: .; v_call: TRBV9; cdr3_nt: TGTGCCAGCAGCGACGGACTAGCCGATGAGCAGTTCTTC; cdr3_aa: CASSDGLADEQFF
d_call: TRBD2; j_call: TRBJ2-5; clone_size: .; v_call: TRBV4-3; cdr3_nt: TGCGCCAGCAGCCAAGACCTAGCGGGAGAGTTCAGGGAGACCCAGTACTTC; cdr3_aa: CASSQDLAGEFRETQYF
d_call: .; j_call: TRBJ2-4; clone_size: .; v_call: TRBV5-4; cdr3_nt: TGTGCCAGCAGCGAGGCGGTCGCCAAAAACATTCAGTACTTC; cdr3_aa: CASSEAVAKNIQYF
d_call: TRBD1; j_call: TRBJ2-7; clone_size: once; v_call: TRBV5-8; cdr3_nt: TGTGCCAGCAGCCCAGGGACAGGGCCCTACGAGCAGTACTTC; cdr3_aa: CASSPGTGPYEQYF
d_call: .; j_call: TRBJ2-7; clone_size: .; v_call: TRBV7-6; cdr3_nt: TGTGCCAGCAGCTTAGATTCCACAGGAGCCTACGAGCAGTACTTC; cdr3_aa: CASSLDSTGAYEQYF
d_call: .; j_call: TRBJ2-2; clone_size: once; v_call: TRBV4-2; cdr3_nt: TGTGCCAGCAGCCAACCGGCCGGGGGGGAGCTGTTTTTT; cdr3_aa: CASSQPAGGELFF
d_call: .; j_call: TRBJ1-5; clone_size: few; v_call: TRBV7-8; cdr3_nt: TGTGCCAGCAGCTTAGCTCGCAGACAGTATAGCAATCAGCCCCAGCATTTT; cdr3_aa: CASSLARRQYSNQPQHF
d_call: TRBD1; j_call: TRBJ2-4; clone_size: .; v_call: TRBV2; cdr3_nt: TGTGCCAGCAGACACGACAGGGGTTTGGACAAAAACATTCAGTACTTC; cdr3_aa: CASRHDRGLDKNIQYF
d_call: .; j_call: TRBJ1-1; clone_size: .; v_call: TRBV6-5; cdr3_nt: TGTGCCAGCAGCCTAGGCGACAGGAACACTGAAGCTTTCTTT; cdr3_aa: CASSLGDRNTEAFF
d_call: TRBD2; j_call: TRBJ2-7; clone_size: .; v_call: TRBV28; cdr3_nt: TGTGCCAGCAGTCCTGGACTAGCGGGATTTTACGAGCAGTACTTC; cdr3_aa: CASSPGLAGFYEQYF
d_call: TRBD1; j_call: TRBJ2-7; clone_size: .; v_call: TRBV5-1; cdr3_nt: TGCGCCAGCAGCTTTGGGACAGGGGCCCACGAGCAGTACTTC; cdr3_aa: CASSFGTGAHEQYF
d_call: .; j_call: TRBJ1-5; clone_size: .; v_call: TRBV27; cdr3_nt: TGTGCCAGCAGTTTATATCCGGGGAGCAATCAGCCCCAGCATTTT; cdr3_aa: CASSLYPGSNQPQHF
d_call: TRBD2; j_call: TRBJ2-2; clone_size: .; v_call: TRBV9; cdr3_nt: TGTGCCAGCAGCATAGCGGGAGCAAGGGGCGGGGAGCTGTTTTTT; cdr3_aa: CASSIAGARGGELFF
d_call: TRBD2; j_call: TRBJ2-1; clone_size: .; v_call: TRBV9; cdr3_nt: TGTGCCAGCAGCGAGCGGACTAGCGGCTCCTACAATGAGCAGTTCTTC; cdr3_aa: CASSERTSGSYNEQFF
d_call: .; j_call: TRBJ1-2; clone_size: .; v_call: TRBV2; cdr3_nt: TGTGCCAGCAGTGAGGAGCACAGGGACTATGGCTACACCTTC; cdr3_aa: CASSEEHRDYGYTF
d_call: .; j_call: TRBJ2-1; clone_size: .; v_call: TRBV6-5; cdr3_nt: TGTGCCAGCAGCTCAGAAGTGGGCTACAATGAGCAGTTCTTC; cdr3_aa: CASSSEVGYNEQFF
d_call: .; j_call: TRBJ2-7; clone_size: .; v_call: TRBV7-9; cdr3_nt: TGTGCCAGCAGCGACAGCTACGAGCAGTACTTC; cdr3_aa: CASSDSYEQYF
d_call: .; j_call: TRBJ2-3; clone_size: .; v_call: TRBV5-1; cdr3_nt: TGCGCCAGCAGCTTCATTGGGGCGAGGGGCACAGATACGCAGTATTTT; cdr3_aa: CASSFIGARGTDTQYF
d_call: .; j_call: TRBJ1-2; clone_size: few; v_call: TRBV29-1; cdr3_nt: TGCAGCGTTGAAGATCCTGATGGCTACACCTTC; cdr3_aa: CSVEDPDGYTF
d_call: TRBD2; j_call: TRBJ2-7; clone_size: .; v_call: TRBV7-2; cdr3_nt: TGTGCCAGCAGCAGGACTAGCGGGAGGTTCGGGTCCTACGAGCAGTACTTC; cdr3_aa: CASSRTSGRFGSYEQYF
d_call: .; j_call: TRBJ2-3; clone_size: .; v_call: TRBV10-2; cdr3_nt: TGCGCCAGCAGGCTCGGCAGTTCCACAGATACGCAGTATTTT; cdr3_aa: CASRLGSSTDTQYF
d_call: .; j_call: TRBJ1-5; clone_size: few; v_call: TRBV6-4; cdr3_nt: TGTGCCAGCAGTGAAGGGCGGGGGAGACCCCATCAGCCCCAGCATTTT; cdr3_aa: CASSEGRGRPHQPQHF
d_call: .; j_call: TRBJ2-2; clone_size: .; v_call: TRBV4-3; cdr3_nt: TGCGCCAGCAGCCAAGAGATGGGGCAGGGAGGGAACACCGGGGAGCTGTTTTTT; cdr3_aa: CASSQEMGQGGNTGELFF
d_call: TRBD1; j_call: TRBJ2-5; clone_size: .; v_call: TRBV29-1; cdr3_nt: TGCAGCGTGCTCGGACAGGCCAAAGAGACCCAGTACTTC; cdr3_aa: CSVLGQAKETQYF
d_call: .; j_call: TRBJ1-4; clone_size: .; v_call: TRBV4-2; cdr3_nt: TGTGCCAGCAGCCAAGATGGGGAGGGGAATGAAAAACTGTTTTTT; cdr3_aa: CASSQDGEGNEKLFF
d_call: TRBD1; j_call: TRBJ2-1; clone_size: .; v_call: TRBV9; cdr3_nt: TGTGCCAGCAGCCCGGATGGACAGGGGTTAGGTTTAGGGCAGTTCTTC; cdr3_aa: CASSPDGQGLGLGQFF
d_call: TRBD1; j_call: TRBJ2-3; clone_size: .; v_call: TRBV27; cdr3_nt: TGTGCCAGCAGCTCCCGGGACAGGGGCCCAGATACGCAGTATTTT; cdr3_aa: CASSSRDRGPDTQYF
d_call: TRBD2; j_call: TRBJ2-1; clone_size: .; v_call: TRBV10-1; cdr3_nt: TGCGCCAGCAGTGGTGGGACTAGCGGGAGATCGTACTACAATGAGCAGTTCTTC; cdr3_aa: CASSGGTSGRSYYNEQFF
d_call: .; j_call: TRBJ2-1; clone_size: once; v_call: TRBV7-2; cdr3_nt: TGTGCCAGCAGCCAGTCCGAGGAGGGGGCATACAATGAGCAGTTCTTC; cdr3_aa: CASSQSEEGAYNEQFF
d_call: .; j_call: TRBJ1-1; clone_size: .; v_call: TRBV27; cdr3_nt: TGTGCCAGCACCCACCCCGGACTCCCCACTGAAGCTTTCTTT; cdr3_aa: CASTHPGLPTEAFF
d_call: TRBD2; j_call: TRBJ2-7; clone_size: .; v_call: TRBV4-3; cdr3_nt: TGCGCCAGCAGCCAAGATCTGGGGTTTCTAGCGGGATCTCAATACGAGCAGTACTTC; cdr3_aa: CASSQDLGFLAGSQYEQYF
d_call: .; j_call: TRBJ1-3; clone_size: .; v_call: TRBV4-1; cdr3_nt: TGCGCCAGCAGCTTGAGAGGTGCTTTGCGGACAACCGGAAACACCATATATTTT; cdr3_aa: CASSLRGALRTTGNTIYF
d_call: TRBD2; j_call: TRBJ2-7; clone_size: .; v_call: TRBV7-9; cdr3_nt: TGTGCCGGAGGGAGGGCCCTCTACGAGCAGTACTTC; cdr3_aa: CAGGRALYEQYF
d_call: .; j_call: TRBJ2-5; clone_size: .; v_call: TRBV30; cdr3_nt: TGTGCCTGGAGTGTCGCGGAGACCCAGTACTTC; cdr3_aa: CAWSVAETQYF
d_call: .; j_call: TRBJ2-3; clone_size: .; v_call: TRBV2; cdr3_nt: TGTGCCACCGGAGGCTTTGCAGATACGCAGTATTTT; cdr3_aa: CATGGFADTQYF
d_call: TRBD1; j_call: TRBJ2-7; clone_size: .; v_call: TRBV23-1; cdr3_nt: TGCGCCAGCAGTCCAGGGGGCGGCGAGCAGTACTTC; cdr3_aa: CASSPGGGEQYF
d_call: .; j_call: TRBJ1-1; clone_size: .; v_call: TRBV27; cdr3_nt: TGTGCCAGCAGAATCAGGGAGGTTGGGACTGAAGCTTTCTTT; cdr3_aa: CASRIREVGTEAFF
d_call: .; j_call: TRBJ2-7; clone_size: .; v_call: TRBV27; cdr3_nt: TGTGCCAGCAGTAGCCGGGACGGCGAGTCCTACGAGCAGTACTTC; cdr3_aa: CASSSRDGESYEQYF
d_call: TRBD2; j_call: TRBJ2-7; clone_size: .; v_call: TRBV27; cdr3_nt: TGTGCCAGCAGTTCGGCGGGGGGATCATTTTACGAGCAGTACTTC; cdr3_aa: CASSSAGGSFYEQYF
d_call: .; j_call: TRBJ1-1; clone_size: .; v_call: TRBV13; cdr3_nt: TGTGCCAGCGCGGATATGAACACTGAAGCTTTCTTT; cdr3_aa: CASADMNTEAFF
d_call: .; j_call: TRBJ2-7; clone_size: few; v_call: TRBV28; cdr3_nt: TGTGCCAGCAGTTTGGGCAGGGCCTACGAGCAGTACTTC; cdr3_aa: CASSLGRAYEQYF
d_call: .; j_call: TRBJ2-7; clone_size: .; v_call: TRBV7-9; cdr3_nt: TGTGCCAGCAGCTTAGGGTCCGGACAGCTCTACGAGCAGTACTTC; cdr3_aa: CASSLGSGQLYEQYF
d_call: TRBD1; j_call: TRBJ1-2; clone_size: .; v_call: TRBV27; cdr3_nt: TGTGCCAGCAGTTTAACCTTTGGCAGGGGGCGTACTTATGGCTACACCTTC; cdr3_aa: CASSLTFGRGRTYGYTF
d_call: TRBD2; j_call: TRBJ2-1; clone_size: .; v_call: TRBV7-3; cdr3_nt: TGTGCCAGCGGCTTAGATCTTAGCGGGAGGACTTACAATGAGCAGTTCTTC; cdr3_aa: CASGLDLSGRTYNEQFF
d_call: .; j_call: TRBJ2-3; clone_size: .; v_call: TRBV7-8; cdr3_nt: TGTGCCAGCAGCTTAGACACAGATACGCAGTATTTT; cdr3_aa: CASSLDTDTQYF
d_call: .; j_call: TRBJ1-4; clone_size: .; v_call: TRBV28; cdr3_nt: TGTGCCAGCAGCCTTAGAAGTCCTAATGAAAAACTGTTTTTT; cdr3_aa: CASSLRSPNEKLFF
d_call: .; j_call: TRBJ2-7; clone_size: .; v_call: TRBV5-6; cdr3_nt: TGTGCCAGCAGCGGAGGGGCAGTATACGAGCAGTACTTC; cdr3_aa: CASSGGAVYEQYF
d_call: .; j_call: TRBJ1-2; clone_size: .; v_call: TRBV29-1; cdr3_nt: TGCAGCGTTGATTCCAGGCACTATGGCTACACCTTC; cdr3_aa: CSVDSRHYGYTF
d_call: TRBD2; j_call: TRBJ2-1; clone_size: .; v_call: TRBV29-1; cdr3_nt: TGCAGCGTTGAATATAGCGGGAGACCCTACAATGAGCAGTTCTTC; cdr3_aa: CSVEYSGRPYNEQFF
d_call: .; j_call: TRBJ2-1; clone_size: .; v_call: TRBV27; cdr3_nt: TGTGCCAGCAGTCTGAGCCCCCTGAGGAATGAGCAGTTCTTC; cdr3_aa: CASSLSPLRNEQFF
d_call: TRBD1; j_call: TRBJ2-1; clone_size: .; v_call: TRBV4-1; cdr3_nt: TGCGCCAGCAGCCAGACAGGGGAAGGCAATGAGCAGTTCTTC; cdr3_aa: CASSQTGEGNEQFF
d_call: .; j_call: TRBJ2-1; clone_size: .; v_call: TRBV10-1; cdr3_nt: TGCGCCAGCAGTTTTCAGGCTTCCTACAATGAGCAGTTCTTC; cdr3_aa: CASSFQASYNEQFF
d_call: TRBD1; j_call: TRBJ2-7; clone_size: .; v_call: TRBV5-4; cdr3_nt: TGTGCCAGCAGCCTTGGGACAGGCCGGGCCTACGAGCAGTACTTC; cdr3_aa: CASSLGTGRAYEQYF
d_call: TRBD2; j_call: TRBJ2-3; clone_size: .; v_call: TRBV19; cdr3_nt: TGTGCCAGTAGTCCCCTCCCAGCGGGAGGTACAGATACGCAGTATTTT; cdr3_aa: CASSPLPAGGTDTQYF
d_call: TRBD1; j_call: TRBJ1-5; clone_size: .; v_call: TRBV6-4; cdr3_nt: TGTGCCAGCTGGGTCCCGGGGACAGTCTGTTATAGCAATCAGCCCCAGCATTTT; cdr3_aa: CASWVPGTVCYSNQPQHF